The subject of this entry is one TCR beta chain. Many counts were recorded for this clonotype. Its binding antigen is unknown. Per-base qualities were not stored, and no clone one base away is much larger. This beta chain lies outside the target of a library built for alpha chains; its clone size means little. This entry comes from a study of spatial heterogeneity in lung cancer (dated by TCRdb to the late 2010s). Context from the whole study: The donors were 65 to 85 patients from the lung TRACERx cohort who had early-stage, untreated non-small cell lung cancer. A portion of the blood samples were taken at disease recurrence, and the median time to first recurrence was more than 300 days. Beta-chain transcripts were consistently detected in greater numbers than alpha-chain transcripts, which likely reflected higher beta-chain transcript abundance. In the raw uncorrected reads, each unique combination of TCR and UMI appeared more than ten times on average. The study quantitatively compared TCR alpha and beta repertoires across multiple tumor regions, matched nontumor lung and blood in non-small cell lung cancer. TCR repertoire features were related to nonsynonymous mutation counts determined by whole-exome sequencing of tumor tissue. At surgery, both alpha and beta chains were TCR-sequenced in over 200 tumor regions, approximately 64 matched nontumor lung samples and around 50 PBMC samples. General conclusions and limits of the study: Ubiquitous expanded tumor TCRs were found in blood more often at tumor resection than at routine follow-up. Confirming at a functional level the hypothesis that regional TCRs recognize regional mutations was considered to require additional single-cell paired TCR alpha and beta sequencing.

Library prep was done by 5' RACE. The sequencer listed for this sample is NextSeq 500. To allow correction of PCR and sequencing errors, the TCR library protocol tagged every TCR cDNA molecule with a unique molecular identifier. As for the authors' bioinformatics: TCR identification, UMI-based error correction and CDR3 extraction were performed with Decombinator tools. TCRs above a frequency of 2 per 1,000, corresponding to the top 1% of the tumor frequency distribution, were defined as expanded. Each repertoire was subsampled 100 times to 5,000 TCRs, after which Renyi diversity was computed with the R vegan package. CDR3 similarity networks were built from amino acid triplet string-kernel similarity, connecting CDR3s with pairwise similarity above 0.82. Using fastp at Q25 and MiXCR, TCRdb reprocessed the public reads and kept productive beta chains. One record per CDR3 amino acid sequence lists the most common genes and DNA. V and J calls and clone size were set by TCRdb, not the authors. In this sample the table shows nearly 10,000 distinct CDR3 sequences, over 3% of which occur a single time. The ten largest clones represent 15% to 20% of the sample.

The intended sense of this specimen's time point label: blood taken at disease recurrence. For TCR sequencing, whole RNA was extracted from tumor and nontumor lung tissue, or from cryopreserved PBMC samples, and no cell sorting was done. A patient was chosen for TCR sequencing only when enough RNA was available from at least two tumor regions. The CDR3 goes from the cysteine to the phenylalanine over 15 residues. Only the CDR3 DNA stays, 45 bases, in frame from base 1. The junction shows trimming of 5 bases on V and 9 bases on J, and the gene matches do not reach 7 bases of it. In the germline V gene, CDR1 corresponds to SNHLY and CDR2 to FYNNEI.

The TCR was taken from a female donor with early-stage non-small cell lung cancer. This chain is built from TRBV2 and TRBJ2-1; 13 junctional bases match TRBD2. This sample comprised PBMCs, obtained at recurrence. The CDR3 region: CASSWTSGGIGEQFF. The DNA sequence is TGTGCCAGCAGTTGGACTAGCGGGGGAATTGGTGAGCAGTTCTTC.